This T cell receptor (beta chain) was sequenced for a study of regulatory T cells in long-lasting Graves disease. Study overall: Disease was considered persistent Graves' disease after over 5 years of antithyroid drugs (with positive TSH receptor antibodies).

Time point meaning: persistent/refractory GD, antithyroid drugs over 5 years with positive TRAb. RNA from PBMCs was the source of the TCR library. Graves' disease diagnosis followed American Thyroid Association guidelines. Libraries of TCR beta came from iRepertoire HTBI primers plus Arm-PCR of CDR3 regions. Original processing notes: Samples jointly harbored 60 to 65 TRBV and over 13 TRBJ segments. A single record per CDR3 protein comes from TCRdb applying MiXCR to the multiplex PCR reads. The V and J calls were not made by the authors but by TCRdb's processing. The sample holds 500,000 to 800,000 distinct CDR3 sequences; approximately 31% are singletons and the top ten take about two fifths. Trimming cost V 0 bases and J 3 bases, with 12 bases left between them. The germline V gene has CDR1 GTSNPN and CDR2 SVGIG (reference sequence). The CDR3 is made up of 15 amino acids.

The chain uses TRBV30 and TRBJ1-3; a weak D match, TRBD1 (6 bases). The source is a female donor with Graves disease. The sequenced sample was peripheral blood mononuclear cells (PBMCs), obtained when the disease was refractory, from a patient treated with antithyroid drugs. This CDR3 reads CAWSVLGGFGNTIYF. The CDR3 DNA reads TGTGCCTGGAGTGTACTAGGGGGGTTTGGAAACACCATATATTTT.